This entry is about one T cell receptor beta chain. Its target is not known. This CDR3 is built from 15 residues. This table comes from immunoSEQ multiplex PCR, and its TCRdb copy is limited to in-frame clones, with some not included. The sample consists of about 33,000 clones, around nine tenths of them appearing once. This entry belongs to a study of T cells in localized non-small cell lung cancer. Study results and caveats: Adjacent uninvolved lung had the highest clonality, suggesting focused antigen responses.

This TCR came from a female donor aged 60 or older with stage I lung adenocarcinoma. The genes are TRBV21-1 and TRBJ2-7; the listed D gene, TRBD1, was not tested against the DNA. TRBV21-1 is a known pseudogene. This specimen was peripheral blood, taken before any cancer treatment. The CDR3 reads CASRKGTGDTYEQYF. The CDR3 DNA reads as TGTGCCAGCAGAAAAGGGACAGGGGACACCTACGAGCAGTACTTC.